This T cell receptor (beta chain) was sequenced for a study of shared clonotypes between healthy human individuals. Only in-frame clones appear in the TCRdb table, and some are missing; sequencing was by immunoSEQ multiplex PCR. The sample lists 740,000 or so clones, 55% to 85% occurring once. Study-wide results and caveats: Sample collection involved blood only; tissue repertoires are likely different.

A single count supports this clone. The antigen remains unidentified. The CDR3 sequence is 15 residues long. Sequencing used memory CD4+ T cells sorted from blood. Sample subset: CD45RA-negative fraction. This sequence originates from a woman aged 25 to 39 in good health. The chain is built from TRBV12-1 and TRBJ2-3; TRBD1, the D gene given by the table, was not confirmed from the DNA. TRBV12-1 is a pseudogene segment. The CDR3: CASSTWDRDTDTQYF. CDR3 coding DNA: TGTGCCAGCAGCACATGGGACAGGGACACAGATACGCAGTATTTT.